This is a list of T cell receptor beta chains from one sample in a study of T cell responses to AZD1222 COVID-19 vaccine. This table comes from immunoSEQ multiplex PCR, and its TCRdb copy is limited to in-frame clones, with some not included. The sample consists of over 120,000 clones, around nine tenths of them appearing once. This sample comprised peripheral blood, obtained on day 0 of AZD1222 vaccination. The receptors stem from an adult in good health. Each CDR3 is given with its conserved first and last residue. A D gene is named only where the DNA matches it firmly. Some rows have no size entry. The others give once, few or many, or a class for an expanded clone.

size	V	D	J	CDR3	DNA
-	TRBV10-3	-	TRBJ2-7	CAISDGTAASYEQYF	TGTGCCATCAGTGATGGGACGGCCGCCTCCTACGAGCAGTACTTC
-	TRBV3-1/TRBV3-2	TRBD1	TRBJ1-1	CASSPTDRGTLTMNTEAFF	TGTGCCAGCAGCCCTACTGACAGGGGGACCTTAACCATGAACACTGAAGCTTTCTTT
-	TRBV5-1	-	TRBJ2-3	CASRVWLGTDTQYF	TGCGCCAGCAGGGTATGGTTAGGGACAGATACGCAGTATTTT
-	TRBV15	TRBD1	TRBJ1-2	CATSPGQGNYGYTF	TGTGCCACCAGCCCGGGACAGGGGAACTATGGCTACACCTTC
once	TRBV4-1	-	TRBJ2-5	CASSQDIGGGKETQYF	TGCGCCAGCAGCCAAGATATAGGGGGGGGGAAAGAGACCCAGTACTTC
once	TRBV24-1	-	TRBJ2-3	CATSDLLPGGDTQYF	TGTGCCACCAGTGATTTGCTTCCCGGCGGAGATACGCAGTATTTT
-	TRBV19	-	TRBJ2-7	CASSSPSTAFYEQYF	TGTGCCAGTAGTAGCCCCTCGACAGCCTTCTACGAGCAGTACTTC
few	TRBV7-9	-	TRBJ2-1	CASSVLGAAQFF	TGTGCCAGCAGCGTCCTGGGAGCGGCTCAGTTCTTC
once	TRBV4-1	-	TRBJ1-5	CASSQVQRNQPQHF	TGCGCCAGCAGCCAAGTACAACGAAATCAGCCCCAGCATTTT
-	TRBV30	TRBD1	TRBJ1-1	CAWSRTGRTEAFF	TGTGCCTGGTCCCGGACAGGGCGGACTGAAGCTTTCTTT
-	TRBV7-3	-	TRBJ2-5	CASSSGTETQYF	TGTGCCAGCAGCTCCGGGACGGAGACCCAGTACTTC
-	TRBV6-1	-	TRBJ2-5	CASSEGSQETQYF	TGTGCCAGCAGTGAAGGCAGCCAAGAGACCCAGTACTTC
-	TRBV5-4	-	TRBJ1-2	CASSSGRDPYGYTF	TGTGCCAGCAGCTCCGGACGGGACCCCTATGGCTACACCTTC
-	TRBV5-4	-	TRBJ2-1	CASSRLEGSSYNEQFF	TGTGCCAGCAGCCGTCTGGAGGGGAGCTCCTACAATGAGCAGTTCTTC
-	TRBV15	-	TRBJ1-2	CATSRVRQSYGYTF	TGTGCCACCAGCAGAGTCCGACAGTCCTATGGCTACACCTTC